This TCR beta chain was observed in a study of CDR3 diversity in severe acne. With respect to this clonotype: Germline and junction disagree at one end, which may indicate a read error.

TCRdb used MiXCR to reprocess the PCR reads, holding one entry per CDR3 protein. The profile shows approximately 97,000 distinct CDR3 sequences, roughly half of them singletons. Source material: blood. The clonotype originates from a male donor with acne.

CDR3 in DNA: TGTGCCAGCAGCTTCCGGGACTTC. This codes for CASSFRDF. The chain recombines TRBV6-2 or TRBV6-3 with TRBJ2-5; the D is unclear. This CDR3 has 8 residues. Germline V gene data show CDR1 as MNHEY and CDR2 as SVGEGT.